The T cell receptor beta chain described here comes from a study of CD8 T cells in Susac syndrome. Deletions cut 0 bases from V and 4 bases from J, with 11 bases between. This CDR3 has 15 residues. Germline-derived CDR1 and CDR2 are SGHRS and YFSETQ. cDNA came from around 0.54 to 1 ug RNA primed by random hexamers. TCRdb independently ran MiXCR on the immunoSEQ multiplex PCR reads; one entry per CDR3 protein. This table holds 150,000 to 200,000 distinct CDR3 sequences, 90% to 95% found once. The chain combines TRBV5-1 with TRBJ1-5, with TRBD1 as a possible D gene (6 bases). Sequencing was carried out using CD4+ T cells from PBMCs. The clonotype was recovered from a human donor with Susac syndrome. The CDR3 DNA is TGCGCCAGCAGCTTGGGAGGGGGGGCGAATCAGCCCCAGCATTTT. Protein product: CASSLGGGANQPQHF.